Below are 29 T cell receptor beta chains sequenced from a single sample in a study of blood T cell repertoires in COVID-19. Here immunoSEQ multiplex PCR was the method, and the copy in TCRdb shows in-frame clones only, minus some. The sample consists of 15,000 to 20,000 clones, 91% of them appearing once. Sequencing input: peripheral blood. The origin of the receptors is a human donor in a cohort sampled during active COVID-19.

This sequence joins TRBV11-2 and TRBJ2-3; 8 bases are a match to TRBD2. Germline V gene lookup returns CDR1 SGHAT and CDR2 FQNNGV. V shed 0 bases, J shed 3 bases, and the junction held 5 bases outside the gene matches. The CDR3 runs 16 residues. CDR3 in DNA: TGTGCCAGCAGCTTAGAACCGGGAGGGGGGACAGATACGCAGTATTTT. Encoded protein: CASSLEPGGGTDTQYF.

The gene calls are TRBV19 and TRBJ2-2, with 8 bases matching TRBD1. The CDR3 extends over 18 amino acids. V shed 0 bases and J 10 bases; nucleotides not matched to a gene: 16. Germline assignment: CDR1 LNHDA and CDR2 SQIVND (reference sequence). The CDR3 coding sequence is TGTGCCAGTAGTATAGATCTTAAGCGGACAGGGAACACGGAGGAGCTGTTTTTT. Its translation: CASSIDLKRTGNTEELFF.

The V and J genes are TRBV18 and TRBJ2-1, with 8 positions matching TRBD2. The CDR3 has 15 residues. V was clipped by 4 bases and J by 7 bases; unmatched bases: 9. The germline V gene has CDR1 KGHSH and CDR2 LQKENI. CDR3 in DNA: TGTGCCAGCTCACTGAACGGGGGGGCCTTTAATGAGCAGTTCTTC. It is translated as CASSLNGGAFNEQFF.

This clone was recorded only once. The chain has TRBV10-3 and TRBJ2-3; 13 bases align to TRBD2. Germline values: CDR1 ENHRY, CDR2 SYGVKD. This CDR3 region has 14 residues. After removal of 10 bases from V and 2 bases from J, the junction contained 3 bases not matched to a gene. The CDR3 spells CATGTSGTTDTQYF. The CDR3 DNA reads as TGTGCCACAGGGACTAGCGGGACCACAGATACGCAGTATTTT.

The chain has TRBV11-2 and TRBJ2-1, with 10 bases that match TRBD2. The CDR3 is 14 residues long. V shed 3 bases, J shed 7 bases, and the junction held 3 bases outside the gene matches. Germline V gene data show CDR1 as SGHAT and CDR2 as FQNNGV. CDR3 residues: CASSFGLAANEQFF. The CDR3, as DNA: TGTGCCAGCAGCTTTGGACTAGCGGCTAATGAGCAGTTCTTC.

The CDR3 spells CASIQSTRTGELFF. DNA for the CDR3: TGTGCCAGCATCCAGTCGACGAGGACCGGGGAGCTGTTTTTT. This chain joins TRBV28 and TRBJ2-2; no definite D call. The CDR3 runs 14 residues. V dropped 7 bases and J dropped 5 bases, with 14 bases sitting between them. Germline CDR1 is MDHEN and CDR2 is SYDVKM.

V is TRBV20-1 and J is TRBJ2-7; TRBD1 agrees at 7 bases. Germline V gene data show CDR1 as DFQATT and CDR2 as SNEGSKA (reference sequence). J lost 2 bases, V lost 3 bases, and 10 bases had no gene match. The CDR3 spans 15 residues. CDR3 bases: TGCAGTGCTAGTTACCCGGGACAGAAAGCCTACGAGCAGTACTTC. Protein: CSASYPGQKAYEQYF.

The chain recombines TRBV15 with TRBJ1-1; 8 positions match TRBD1. This CDR3 has 15 residues. Losses at the gene ends were 0 bases for V and 4 bases for J; bases not matched to a gene: 4. Germline V gene lookup returns CDR1 LNHNV and CDR2 YYDKDF (reference sequence). In DNA, the CDR3 is TGTGCCACCAGCAGAGATCTTGGACAGGGCACTGAAGCTTTCTTT. Translating it yields CATSRDLGQGTEAFF.

A single count supports this clone. The V and J genes are TRBV30 and TRBJ1-2, with D possibly being TRBD1 (6 bases). CDR1 is GTSNPN and CDR2 is SVGIG in the germline V gene (reference sequence). The CDR3 loop spans 14 amino acids. Trimming pared 4 bases from V and 8 bases from J, leaving 20 bases between. The CDR3 nucleotides read TGTGCCTGGACGAGTGTTGGGGGGGCGAGGGGCTACACCTTC. Protein product: CAWTSVGGARGYTF.

The rearrangement links TRBV6-5 to TRBJ1-2; D is unclear. V was shortened by 6 bases and J by 5 bases, with 13 bases between the two germline ends. Germline CDR1 MNHEY, CDR2 SVGAGI. The length of the CDR3 is 13 residues. CDR3 nucleotides: TGTGCCAGCAGCCAATCCCGAGTATATGGCTACACCTTC. The encoded protein is CASSQSRVYGYTF.

This rearrangement joins TRBV27 to TRBJ2-3; TRBD2 matches 14 bases. Unmatched junction bases numbered 2, after V lost 2 bases and J lost 4 bases. Germline CDR1 MNHEY, CDR2 SMNVEV (reference sequence). The length of the CDR3 is 16 residues. The CDR3 here is CASSLGTSGSPDTQYF. The CDR3 DNA reads as TGTGCCAGCAGTTTAGGGACTAGCGGGAGCCCAGATACGCAGTATTTT.

The V call is TRBV7-9, the J call TRBJ1-1; no firm D call. In germline, CDR1 is SEHNR, CDR2 FQNEAQ (reference sequence). Trimming stripped 4 bases from V and 8 bases from J, with 11 bases between. The CDR3 has 12 amino acids. This chain's CDR3 is CASSSYNEEAFF. Here the CDR3 DNA reads TGTGCCAGCAGCTCCTATAACGAGGAAGCTTTCTTT. Filled out from reference TRBV7-9 and TRBJ1-1, the complete variable domain reads DTGVSQNPRHKITKRGQNVTFRCDPISEHNRLYWYRQTLGQGPEFLTYFQNEAQLEKSRLLSDRFSAERPKGSFSTLEIQRTEQGDSAMYLCASSSYNEEAFFGQGTRLTVV.

The CDR3 DNA is TGTGCCAGCAACTCCAACTCTGAAGCTTTCTTT. This gives the protein CASNSNSEAFF. The chain carries TRBV6-5 and TRBJ1-1; D remains unclear. The CDR3 spans 11 residues. The ends were cut back, 7 bases at V and 6 bases at J, with 9 bases in the middle. CDR1 and CDR2 from the germline V gene are MNHEY and SVGAGI.

The chain couples TRBV3-1 (or the pseudogene TRBV3-2) to TRBJ2-3; D not resolved. Germline CDR1 LGHDT, CDR2 YNNKEL (reference sequence). This CDR3 region has 12 residues. The germline V and J ends were trimmed by 4 bases and 1 base, with 3 bases remaining between them. CDR3 coding DNA: TGTGCCAGCAGCCGAGGCACAGATACGCAGTATTTT. It encodes CASSRGTDTQYF.

This rearrangement joins TRBV5-6 to TRBJ2-3; 15 positions agree with TRBD2. The CDR3 has 18 amino acids. Germline assignment: CDR1 SGHDT and CDR2 YYEEEE. V lost 5 bases to trimming and J lost 2 bases; unmatched junction nucleotides: 9. In nucleotides, the CDR3 is TGTGCCAGCAGTCAACCGGGACTAGCGGGGGGCCCCACAGATACGCAGTATTTT. The encoded protein is CASSQPGLAGGPTDTQYF.

The genes are TRBV7-9 and TRBJ1-2; weak D call: TRBD1 (5 bases). Germline V gene sequence: CDR1 SEHNR, CDR2 FQNEAQ (reference sequence). The length of the CDR3 is 14 residues. Trimming removed 3 bases from V and 5 bases from J, with 13 bases in between. In DNA, the CDR3 is TGTGCCAGCAGCTTGGAGGGACGTAGGTATGGCTACACCTTC. It encodes CASSLEGRRYGYTF.

The rearrangement uses TRBV3-1 (or the pseudogene TRBV3-2) and TRBJ1-1; tentatively, D is TRBD1 (5 bases). V shed 1 base and J shed 5 bases, with 11 bases lying between them. CDR1 is LGHDT, CDR2 YNNKEL, per germline (reference sequence). The CDR3 length is 14 residues. CDR3 amino acids: CASSQVLKGTEAFF. CDR3 in DNA: TGTGCCAGCAGCCAAGTCCTCAAGGGGACTGAAGCTTTCTTT.

This clone was seen a single time. The J gene is TRBJ1-2, the V gene TRBV5-1, with TRBD1 as a possible D gene (6 bases). This CDR3 is built from 16 residues. V shed 0 bases and J shed 0 bases, with 12 bases lying between them. CDR1 and CDR2 from the germline V gene are SGHRS and YFSETQ. DNA for the CDR3: TGCGCCAGCAGCTTGGACAGGGTCCCCCCTAACTATGGCTACACCTTC. Its protein product is CASSLDRVPPNYGYTF.

The chain links TRBV11-1 to TRBJ2-3, with D perhaps matching TRBD2 (7 bases). The CDR3 extends over 15 amino acids. The V gene lost 0 bases and the J gene lost 3 bases, with 10 bases spanning the gap. From germline, CDR1 is SGHAT and CDR2 FQDESV (reference sequence). CDR3 in DNA: TGTGCCAGCAGCTTAGCCGGGGGGCCGACAGATACGCAGTATTTT. Amino acid sequence: CASSLAGGPTDTQYF.

The rearrangement links TRBV5-8 to TRBJ2-3, with D maybe TRBD1 (5 bases). Trimming stripped 6 bases from V and 2 bases from J, with 13 bases between. The CDR3 has 14 residues. Germline values: CDR1 SGHTS, CDR2 YDEGEE. CDR3 bases: TGTGCCAGCAACCTGGGGCTGCTCACAGATACGCAGTATTTT. The encoded protein is CASNLGLLTDTQYF.

The chain is built from TRBV5-1 and TRBJ1-6; D is possibly TRBD1 (5 bases). Trimming pared 0 bases from V and 7 bases from J, leaving 17 bases between. This CDR3 has 17 residues. The V gene's germline CDR1 is SGHRS and CDR2 YFSETQ. The CDR3 DNA reads as TGCGCCAGCAGCTTGGACCCCGGCTCCGGGGGGAATTCACCCCTCCACTTT. This translates into CASSLDPGSGGNSPLHF.

This chain uses TRBV2 with TRBJ2-1, with D maybe TRBD1 (6 bases). The germline gives CDR1 SNHLY, CDR2 FYNNEI. Trimming left V 0 bases short and J 0 bases short, with 18 bases between. The length of the CDR3 is 19 residues. The CDR3 sequence is CASSEALGQGLLSYNEQFF. In DNA, the CDR3 is TGTGCCAGCAGTGAAGCGCTAGGGCAGGGGCTCCTCTCCTACAATGAGCAGTTCTTC.

V gene TRBV24-1 combines with J gene TRBJ1-2, with D maybe TRBD1 (6 bases). Germline CDR1 KGHDR, CDR2 SFDVKD. V lost 4 bases to trimming and J lost 2 bases, with 10 bases between them. The CDR3 length is 14 residues. The CDR3 region is CATSDRGQNYGYTF. The CDR3 nucleotides are TGTGCCACCAGTGACAGGGGCCAAAACTATGGCTACACCTTC.

The chain joins TRBV29-1 to TRBJ2-3, with a weak D call TRBD1 (5 bases). V lost 3 bases to trimming and J lost 3 bases, with 13 bases between them. Germline lookup yields CDR1 SQVTM and CDR2 ANQGSEA. The CDR3 extends over 14 amino acids. The CDR3 nucleotides are TGCAGCGTTGATATGCAGGGTGGAACAGATACGCAGTATTTT. This translates into CSVDMQGGTDTQYF.

The J gene is TRBJ1-1, the V gene TRBV19; tentative D call: TRBD1 (5 bases). This CDR3 is 13 amino acids long. Trimming cost V 3 bases and J 5 bases, with 10 bases left between them. Germline V lookup: CDR1 LNHDA, CDR2 SQIVND (reference sequence). CDR3 region: CASSIGGITEAFF. The DNA for the CDR3 is TGTGCCAGTAGTATCGGGGGAATAACTGAAGCTTTCTTT.

The rearrangement joins TRBV12-3 or TRBV12-4 to TRBJ1-2; 7 bases match TRBD1. The CDR3 length is 13 residues. V gave up 4 bases and J gave up 5 bases; unmatched junction bases: 4. The CDR3 coding sequence is TGTGCCAGCAGTTCACAGGGGAAGTATGGCTACACCTTC. Translation gives CASSSQGKYGYTF.

The chain recombines TRBV7-8 with TRBJ1-2; 7 bases are shared with TRBD1. After removal of 4 bases from V and 2 bases from J, the junction contained 7 bases not matched to a gene. The CDR3 sequence is 15 residues long. Germline lookup yields CDR1 SGHVS and CDR2 FQNEAQ. The CDR3 region has the DNA TGTGCCAGCAGCTCCCGACAGGGAACAAACTATGGCTACACCTTC. Protein product: CASSSRQGTNYGYTF.

The chain carries TRBV4-2 and TRBJ2-3; 13 positions agree with TRBD2. The CDR3 runs 17 residues. CDR1 and CDR2 (germline): LGHNA, YNFKEQ. With V trimmed by 4 bases and J by 5 bases, 9 bases remained unmatched. DNA of the CDR3: TGTGCCAGCAGCCGGGACGGGACTAGCGGGGACATAGATACGCAGTATTTT. Its protein product is CASSRDGTSGDIDTQYF.

J is TRBJ2-1 and V is TRBV2; 8 nucleotides line up with TRBD2. From germline, CDR1 is SNHLY and CDR2 FYNNEI. J gave up 7 bases and V 1 base, and 9 bases lay outside the gene matches. This CDR3 region has 16 residues. In DNA, the CDR3 is TGTGCCAGCAGTGAAGGAGTAGCGGGGTCATTTAATGAGCAGTTCTTC. Protein sequence: CASSEGVAGSFNEQFF.